Listed below are T cell receptor beta chains from one sample, sequenced in a study of T-cell reconstitution after alpha-beta-depleted transplantation in children. TCRdb redid the calling of the PCR reads with MiXCR, one entry per CDR3 protein. The sample includes roughly 610,000 distinct CDR3 sequences, 10% to 13% of them seen just once. The sequenced sample was PBMCs from the stem cell graft donor, obtained from the stem cell graft. These receptor sequences come from a human donor who donated a stem cell graft to a child with acute myeloid leukemia. Each CDR3 is given with its conserved first and last residue. Fields, in order: V gene, clone size, D gene, J gene, CDR3 DNA, CDR3 protein. The D gene is left open where the match is weak. Some rows have no size entry. The others give once, few or many, or a class for an expanded clone.

v_call: TRBV20-1; clone_size: few; d_call: TRBD2; j_call: TRBJ2-7; cdr3_nt: TGCAGTGCTAGGAATTCTAAGGGGCTAGCGGGTGAGCAGTACTTC; cdr3_aa: CSARNSKGLAGEQYF
v_call: TRBV29-1; clone_size: few; d_call: NA; j_call: TRBJ1-1; cdr3_nt: TGCAGCGGGATCGGGACTGAGCAGAACACTGAAGCTTTCTTT; cdr3_aa: CSGIGTEQNTEAFF
v_call: TRBV7-2; clone_size: few; d_call: TRBD1; j_call: TRBJ2-5; cdr3_nt: TGTGCCAGCAGCTCAGCAGGGGGCCGCCAAGAGACCCAGTACTTC; cdr3_aa: CASSSAGGRQETQYF
v_call: TRBV29-1; clone_size: many; d_call: NA; j_call: TRBJ2-3; cdr3_nt: TGCAGCGTCTCAAACCAGGGTGGGACAGATACGCAGTATTTT; cdr3_aa: CSVSNQGGTDTQYF
v_call: TRBV7-2; clone_size: NA; d_call: NA; j_call: TRBJ2-7; cdr3_nt: TGTGCCAGCAGCTTCCTCGGCACCTACGAGCAGTACTTC; cdr3_aa: CASSFLGTYEQYF
v_call: TRBV9; clone_size: NA; d_call: TRBD2; j_call: TRBJ2-3; cdr3_nt: TGTGCCAGCAGCGGGACTAGCCGTAGCACAGATACGCAGTATTTT; cdr3_aa: CASSGTSRSTDTQYF
v_call: TRBV7-6; clone_size: NA; d_call: TRBD2; j_call: TRBJ2-2; cdr3_nt: TGTGCCAGCAGCCTCGGACTAGCGGGAGGGATCCGGGATAGGCTGTTTTTT; cdr3_aa: CASSLGLAGGIRDRLFF
v_call: TRBV19; clone_size: NA; d_call: NA; j_call: TRBJ2-2; cdr3_nt: TGTGCCAGTAGTATCATGAGGGGCTCGGGCACCGGGGAGCTGTTTTTT; cdr3_aa: CASSIMRGSGTGELFF
v_call: TRBV15; clone_size: few; d_call: NA; j_call: TRBJ1-4; cdr3_nt: TGTGCCACCAGGTCCGGCCACACTAATGAAAAACTGTTTTTT; cdr3_aa: CATRSGHTNEKLFF
v_call: TRBV12-3/TRBV12-4; clone_size: few; d_call: TRBD2; j_call: TRBJ2-3; cdr3_nt: TGTGCCAGCAGACTCCAAGGGGTAGCGGGCCCGCAGTATTTT; cdr3_aa: CASRLQGVAGPQYF
v_call: TRBV12-3/TRBV12-4; clone_size: many; d_call: TRBD2; j_call: TRBJ2-7; cdr3_nt: TGTGCCAGCAGTTTTTCCGGGACTAGCGGGACCGTACGGTACTTC; cdr3_aa: CASSFSGTSGTVRYF
v_call: TRBV18; clone_size: NA; d_call: NA; j_call: TRBJ2-7; cdr3_nt: TGTGCCAGCTCACCACGGGAACGCGAGCAGTACTTC; cdr3_aa: CASSPREREQYF
v_call: TRBV12-3/TRBV12-4; clone_size: NA; d_call: TRBD1; j_call: TRBJ2-1; cdr3_nt: TGTGCCAGCAGTTTATTTCAGGGCACAGGGGCGATTAGTGAGCAGTTCTTC; cdr3_aa: CASSLFQGTGAISEQFF
v_call: TRBV27; clone_size: NA; d_call: NA; j_call: TRBJ2-7; cdr3_nt: TGTGCCAGCAGTTTGACGTTGGAGGGCAACGAGCAGTACTTC; cdr3_aa: CASSLTLEGNEQYF
v_call: TRBV7-4; clone_size: many; d_call: NA; j_call: TRBJ1-2; cdr3_nt: TGTGCCAGCACCCCTCTAGAAGTACGACCTAACTATGGCTACACCTTC; cdr3_aa: CASTPLEVRPNYGYTF
v_call: TRBV24-1; clone_size: NA; d_call: TRBD1; j_call: TRBJ2-1; cdr3_nt: TGTGCCACCAGTGAAACAGGGGGCAAAGGAAGAGATGAGCAGTTCTTC; cdr3_aa: CATSETGGKGRDEQFF
v_call: TRBV7-2; clone_size: few; d_call: NA; j_call: TRBJ2-7; cdr3_nt: TGTGCCAGCAGCCCAGCGAGCGCCTACGAGCAGTACTTC; cdr3_aa: CASSPASAYEQYF
v_call: TRBV7-9; clone_size: few; d_call: NA; j_call: TRBJ2-5; cdr3_nt: TGTGCCAGCAGCCCTCCAGTGGGGGGAGCAGAGACCCAGTACTTC; cdr3_aa: CASSPPVGGAETQYF
v_call: TRBV7-3; clone_size: many; d_call: NA; j_call: TRBJ2-1; cdr3_nt: TGTGCCAGCAGCTTAAATCGCCAGGAAAACAATGAGCAGTTCTTC; cdr3_aa: CASSLNRQENNEQFF
v_call: TRBV9; clone_size: many; d_call: NA; j_call: TRBJ2-7; cdr3_nt: TGTGCCAGCAGCGTAGCTTGGGGGGCGGGCTTCGAGCAGTACTTC; cdr3_aa: CASSVAWGAGFEQYF
v_call: TRBV20-1; clone_size: many; d_call: TRBD2; j_call: TRBJ2-7; cdr3_nt: TGCAGTGCTAGGGCGGCTAGCGGGCTCTCCTACGAGCAGTACTTC; cdr3_aa: CSARAASGLSYEQYF
v_call: TRBV29-1; clone_size: NA; d_call: NA; j_call: TRBJ2-7; cdr3_nt: TGCAGCGTAACGGGACAGCGGAGGGACGAGCAGTACTTC; cdr3_aa: CSVTGQRRDEQYF
v_call: TRBV10-3; clone_size: many; d_call: TRBD1; j_call: TRBJ1-2; cdr3_nt: TGTGCCATCAGTGAGGACAGGGGTTATGGCTACACCTTC; cdr3_aa: CAISEDRGYGYTF
v_call: TRBV20-1; clone_size: many; d_call: TRBD2; j_call: TRBJ2-7; cdr3_nt: TGCAGTGCTTACGGACTAGCGGGAGTCAATAACGAGCAGTACTTC; cdr3_aa: CSAYGLAGVNNEQYF
v_call: TRBV7-9; clone_size: many; d_call: TRBD2; j_call: TRBJ2-1; cdr3_nt: TGTGCCAGCAGCGATACTAGCGGGGGGTCTTGGTCCTACAATGAGCAGTTCTTC; cdr3_aa: CASSDTSGGSWSYNEQFF
v_call: TRBV6-5; clone_size: few; d_call: TRBD1; j_call: TRBJ2-7; cdr3_nt: TGTGCCAGCAGTTACACGGGGCGGACAGGGGAACCCTACGAGCAGTACTTC; cdr3_aa: CASSYTGRTGEPYEQYF
v_call: TRBV2; clone_size: few; d_call: TRBD1; j_call: TRBJ2-1; cdr3_nt: TGTGCCAGCAGTGACGGAACAGGGGCGATTGAGCAGTTCTTC; cdr3_aa: CASSDGTGAIEQFF
v_call: TRBV11-2; clone_size: few; d_call: NA; j_call: TRBJ2-5; cdr3_nt: TGTGCCAGCAGCCCTGACGCGAGGGGGTTTGGGGAGACCCAGTACTTC; cdr3_aa: CASSPDARGFGETQYF
v_call: TRBV29-1; clone_size: NA; d_call: NA; j_call: TRBJ1-1; cdr3_nt: TGCAGCGTTGACCCAGGGTGGGGTCGGGACACTGAAGCTTTCTTT; cdr3_aa: CSVDPGWGRDTEAFF
v_call: TRBV5-5; clone_size: few; d_call: NA; j_call: TRBJ1-5; cdr3_nt: TGTGCCAGCAGATTCGGTGGTCCGGGGAACAATCAGCCCCAGCATTTT; cdr3_aa: CASRFGGPGNNQPQHF
v_call: TRBV20-1; clone_size: NA; d_call: TRBD2; j_call: TRBJ2-3; cdr3_nt: TGCAGTGCTAGAAGACTAGCGGGAGGAAAAAGCACAGATACGCAGTATTTT; cdr3_aa: CSARRLAGGKSTDTQYF
v_call: TRBV6-2/TRBV6-3; clone_size: many; d_call: NA; j_call: TRBJ2-1; cdr3_nt: TGTGCCAGCAGTTCGGCCTACCCGAGCGACAATGAGCAGTTCTTC; cdr3_aa: CASSSAYPSDNEQFF
v_call: TRBV20-1; clone_size: NA; d_call: NA; j_call: TRBJ2-1; cdr3_nt: TGCAGTGCTAGAGAAGGGACGTCTTACAATGAGCAGTTCTTC; cdr3_aa: CSAREGTSYNEQFF
v_call: TRBV10-3; clone_size: many; d_call: NA; j_call: TRBJ2-1; cdr3_nt: TGTGCCATCAGGAACGAGAATGAGCAGTTCTTC; cdr3_aa: CAIRNENEQFF
v_call: TRBV6-6; clone_size: NA; d_call: NA; j_call: TRBJ2-5; cdr3_nt: TGTGCCATCTCGTTTAGGGGTGAGGAGACCCAGTACTTC; cdr3_aa: CAISFRGEETQYF
v_call: TRBV12-3/TRBV12-4; clone_size: NA; d_call: TRBD2; j_call: TRBJ2-1; cdr3_nt: TGTGCCAGCGGGCCAGGGCTAGCGGGAGACAATGAGCAGTTCTTC; cdr3_aa: CASGPGLAGDNEQFF
v_call: TRBV28; clone_size: few; d_call: NA; j_call: TRBJ1-1; cdr3_nt: TGTGCCAGCAGTTTCGACCCGGGGGGTGAAGCTTTCTTT; cdr3_aa: CASSFDPGGEAFF
v_call: TRBV6-2/TRBV6-3; clone_size: NA; d_call: TRBD1; j_call: TRBJ2-1; cdr3_nt: TGTGCCAGCAGTTACGGTGACAGGGGGTGGGATGAGCAGTTCTTC; cdr3_aa: CASSYGDRGWDEQFF
v_call: TRBV7-3; clone_size: few; d_call: TRBD2; j_call: TRBJ2-7; cdr3_nt: TGTGCCAGCAGCTCTTCCGGGACTAGCGGGGGGGAAAAGCAGTACTTC; cdr3_aa: CASSSSGTSGGEKQYF
v_call: TRBV29-1; clone_size: NA; d_call: TRBD1; j_call: TRBJ2-3; cdr3_nt: TGCAGCGTTGGGGACAGGGCCCGGGGAAATACGCAGTATTTT; cdr3_aa: CSVGDRARGNTQYF
v_call: TRBV20-1; clone_size: many; d_call: NA; j_call: TRBJ2-5; cdr3_nt: TGCAGTGCTAGATCGGACGAGGTCCTAGAGACCCAGTACTTC; cdr3_aa: CSARSDEVLETQYF
v_call: TRBV20-1; clone_size: NA; d_call: NA; j_call: TRBJ2-3; cdr3_nt: TGCAGTGCTAGAGACCAAAGCGTAACGGAAACGCAGTGTTTT; cdr3_aa: CSARDQSVTETQCF
v_call: TRBV7-9; clone_size: NA; d_call: NA; j_call: TRBJ2-1; cdr3_nt: TGTGCCGTCCCCTCCGGGACGGGGCCCTACAATGAGCAGTTCTTC; cdr3_aa: CAVPSGTGPYNEQFF
v_call: TRBV12-3/TRBV12-4; clone_size: many; d_call: NA; j_call: TRBJ1-1; cdr3_nt: TGTGCCAGCAGTTTCAGACATCCAGCTGAAGCTTTCTTT; cdr3_aa: CASSFRHPAEAFF
v_call: TRBV6-2/TRBV6-3; clone_size: NA; d_call: TRBD2; j_call: TRBJ2-5; cdr3_nt: TGTGCTACGATGGGGGGGAGGGTCCAAGAGACCCAGTACTTC; cdr3_aa: CATMGGRVQETQYF
v_call: TRBV5-6; clone_size: few; d_call: NA; j_call: TRBJ1-2; cdr3_nt: TGTGCCAGCAGCTTGATTTCGGGGATCCATGGCTACACCTTC; cdr3_aa: CASSLISGIHGYTF
v_call: TRBV4-3; clone_size: few; d_call: NA; j_call: TRBJ1-1; cdr3_nt: TGCGCCAGCAGCCAAGGGTACAGATCGAACACTGAAGCTTTCTTT; cdr3_aa: CASSQGYRSNTEAFF
v_call: TRBV24-1; clone_size: many; d_call: NA; j_call: TRBJ2-1; cdr3_nt: TGTGCCACCAGTGATTTGATCCCCTATGAGCAGTTCTTC; cdr3_aa: CATSDLIPYEQFF
v_call: TRBV4-3; clone_size: NA; d_call: NA; j_call: TRBJ1-2; cdr3_nt: TGCGCCAGCAGCGGAGAATGGGCTGGCTATGGCTACACCTTC; cdr3_aa: CASSGEWAGYGYTF
v_call: TRBV7-9; clone_size: many; d_call: NA; j_call: TRBJ2-1; cdr3_nt: TGTGCCAGCACCTCGAAGCTAGCGCGGGATGAGCAGTTCTTC; cdr3_aa: CASTSKLARDEQFF
v_call: TRBV20-1; clone_size: NA; d_call: NA; j_call: TRBJ1-2; cdr3_nt: TGCAGTGCTAGAGATCGAAGGGGCAGGGTGGGCTATGGCTACACCTTC; cdr3_aa: CSARDRRGRVGYGYTF
v_call: TRBV24-1; clone_size: NA; d_call: TRBD2; j_call: TRBJ2-3; cdr3_nt: TGTGCCACCAGTGATATACTAGCGGGAGGTATAGATACGCAGTATTTT; cdr3_aa: CATSDILAGGIDTQYF
v_call: TRBV3-1; clone_size: NA; d_call: TRBD1; j_call: TRBJ2-2; cdr3_nt: TGTACCATCAGCCAATCCAAACCGGGACAGGGTCTGCGCACCGGGGAGCTGTTTTTT; cdr3_aa: CTISQSKPGQGLRTGELFF